These 24 T cell receptor beta chains share one sample of origin, sequenced in a study of T cell repertoires in cytomegalovirus infection. Their target antigens are unknown. TCRdb analysed the reads with MiXCR anew, one entry per CDR3 protein. The sample yields around 710,000 distinct CDR3 sequences, under 35% seen once. Sequences were derived from cultured CD8+ T cells from PBMCs, sampled from culture after CMV antigen stimulation. These receptors all stem from a human donor in good health (CMV status not recorded). Some clones in this sample may be carry-over from other donors' samples.

This clonotype was seen a few times. This sequence joins TRBV7-8 and TRBJ2-5; no clear D. Germline CDR1 and CDR2: SGHVS and FQNEAQ. The CDR3 consists of 14 residues. V lost 2 bases and J 4 bases, leaving 11 bases between the germline ends. CDR3 residues: CASSLPGWRETQYF. The CDR3 DNA reads TGTGCCAGCAGCTTACCGGGTTGGCGAGAGACCCAGTACTTC.

The chain recombines TRBV5-4 with TRBJ2-5; TRBD1 matches at 7 bases. Trimming at V came to 4 bases and at J to 5 bases, leaving 11 bases not matched to a gene. Looked up from germline, CDR1 is SGHNT and CDR2 is YYREEE (reference sequence). The length of the CDR3 is 15 residues. This CDR3 is CASSGGQTEGETQYF. The CDR3 coding sequence is TGTGCCAGCAGCGGGGGACAGACCGAAGGGGAGACCCAGTACTTC.

This clonotype was detected many times. The chain combines TRBV7-8 with TRBJ2-5; 10 bases line up with TRBD1. This CDR3 is 16 amino acids long. V lost 5 bases to trimming and J lost 3 bases; unmatched junction nucleotides: 9. Germline lookup yields CDR1 SGHVS and CDR2 FQNEAQ. In DNA form, the CDR3 reads TGTGCCAGCAGCCTTAGGACAGGGGGGACAAAAGAGACCCAGTACTTC. Translating gives CASSLRTGGTKETQYF.

This clonotype appeared a few times. This chain links TRBV7-9 with TRBJ1-6; D is unclear. V was shortened by 3 bases and J by 8 bases, with 11 bases between the two germline ends. The CDR3 has 14 amino acids. Germline values: CDR1 SEHNR, CDR2 FQNEAQ (reference sequence). The CDR3 DNA reads as TGTGCCAGCAGCTTCGTTGATTGGGATTCACCCCTCCACTTT. Translated, it gives CASSFVDWDSPLHF.

This clonotype has only a few counts. V gene TRBV2 combines with J gene TRBJ1-1; TRBD1 aligns across 9 bases. J was trimmed by 4 bases and V by 6 bases; bases with no gene match: 9. The germline gives CDR1 SNHLY, CDR2 FYNNEI. CDR3 length: 15 residues. CDR3 bases: TGTGCCAGCAGCCGGGACAGGGAAGGTTCCACTGAAGCTTTCTTT. The encoded protein is CASSRDREGSTEAFF.

The chain uses TRBV4-3 and TRBJ1-6, with unresolved D. Germline CDR1 is LGHNA and CDR2 is YSLEER. V lost 0 bases to trimming and J lost 0 bases, with 9 bases between them. The CDR3 extends over 17 amino acids. The CDR3 loop is CASSQDSMSSYNSPLHF. The CDR3 bases are TGCGCCAGCAGCCAAGATTCGATGAGCTCCTATAATTCACCCCTCCACTTT.

The chain employs TRBV24-1 and TRBJ2-1, with TRBD1 matching over 8 bases. The CDR3 consists of 15 residues. Germline V lookup: CDR1 KGHDR, CDR2 SFDVKD. V shed 9 bases, J shed 7 bases, and the junction held 13 bases outside the gene matches. In DNA form, the CDR3 reads TGTGCCACCGAAGTCCAGGGGGCCCCTAGGAATGAGCAGTTCTTC. Protein sequence: CATEVQGAPRNEQFF.

Many counts were recorded for this clonotype. This sequence joins TRBV7-6 and TRBJ2-1; possible D gene TRBD2, 6 bases. Trimming stripped 1 base from V and 5 bases from J, with 21 bases between. The CDR3 loop spans 18 amino acids. Germline V gives CDR1 SGHVS, CDR2 FNYEAQ. The CDR3 spells CASSLGSGGTPRHNEQFF. Written as DNA, the CDR3 is TGTGCCAGCAGCTTAGGATCCGGTGGGACTCCGCGACACAATGAGCAGTTCTTC.

The J gene is TRBJ1-3, the V gene TRBV27; 7 positions agree with TRBD1. V lost 6 bases, J lost 1 base, and 6 bases stayed unmatched. This CDR3 spans 15 amino acids. Germline V gene data show CDR1 as MNHEY and CDR2 as SMNVEV (reference sequence). CDR3: CASRGDSPSGNTIYF. In DNA form, the CDR3 reads TGTGCCAGCAGGGGGGACAGCCCTTCTGGAAACACCATATATTTT.

This chain uses TRBV7-9 with TRBJ2-3; 8 bases map to TRBD2. CDR1 is SEHNR and CDR2 is FQNEAQ in the germline V gene (reference sequence). The CDR3 extends over 18 amino acids. Trimming at V came to 5 bases and at J to 3 bases, leaving 16 bases not matched to a gene. DNA of the CDR3: TGTGCCAGCAGCCTCCCAGCTCGAGCGGGGGTAATTACAGATACGCAGTATTTT. Amino acid sequence: CASSLPARAGVITDTQYF.

V is TRBV4-3 and J is TRBJ2-3, with 11 bases matching TRBD2. The V gene's germline CDR1 is LGHNA and CDR2 YSLEER. V trimming: 1 base; J trimming: 1 base; junction bases outside the gene matches: 4. The CDR3 extends over 17 amino acids. The CDR3 region has the DNA TGCGCCAGCAGCCAAGTATTGACTAGCGGGGGCACAGATACGCAGTATTTT. Translation gives CASSQVLTSGGTDTQYF.

The chain recombines TRBV7-2 with TRBJ2-5, with unresolved D. The CDR3 runs to 14 residues. V lost 1 base and J lost 3, with 9 bases in between. Germline loops: CDR1 SGHTA, CDR2 FQGNSA. Here the CDR3 DNA reads TGTGCCAGCAGCTTAGTGGCGGCCGAAGAGACCCAGTACTTC. This encodes CASSLVAAEETQYF.

This clonotype has only a few counts. This chain links TRBV2 with TRBJ1-1; 7 positions agree with TRBD1. The V gene end was trimmed by 7 bases and the J gene end by 4 bases; junction bases not matched to a gene: 3. This CDR3 has 12 residues. The germline CDR1 and CDR2 sequences are SNHLY and FYNNEI. Written as DNA, the CDR3 is TGTGCCAGCATAAGGGGGCTCACTGAAGCTTTCTTT. It yields the protein CASIRGLTEAFF.

This chain links TRBV6-6 with TRBJ2-1; D remains unclear. The CDR3 runs to 15 residues. The germline V gene has CDR1 MNHNY and CDR2 SVGAGI (reference sequence). Trimming stripped 2 bases from V and 0 bases from J, with 8 bases between. The CDR3 DNA is TGTGCCAGCAGTTACGACACCAGCTCCTACAATGAGCAGTTCTTC. Translation: CASSYDTSSYNEQFF.

The rearrangement joins TRBV13 to TRBJ1-4; no clear D. Germline values: CDR1 PRHDT, CDR2 FYEKMQ (reference sequence). Trimming removed 5 bases from V and 3 bases from J, with 10 bases in between. CDR3 length: 14 residues. The CDR3 region has the DNA TGTGCCAGCAGCCTTAGAGGTGCTAATGAAAAACTGTTTTTT. Its translation: CASSLRGANEKLFF.

This clonotype was picked up many times. The chain recombines TRBV7-2 with TRBJ2-6, with 8 bases aligning to TRBD1. CDR1 SGHTA and CDR2 FQGNSA come from the germline V gene. This CDR3 has 15 residues. V gave up 5 bases and J gave up 2 bases; unmatched junction bases: 2. The chain's CDR3 is CASSPGGAGANVLTF. The CDR3 DNA follows: TGTGCCAGCAGCCCAGGGGGCGCTGGGGCCAACGTCCTGACTTTC.

The chain employs TRBV7-8 and TRBJ1-2, with D hard to call. Germline V gene sequence: CDR1 SGHVS, CDR2 FQNEAQ. The CDR3 runs to 15 residues. Trimming shortened V by 5 bases and J by 8 bases, and 21 bases separated the two germline ends. The chain's CDR3 is CASSPGRNLGYGYTF. The CDR3 DNA follows: TGTGCCAGCAGCCCGGGAAGAAACCTTGGATACGGCTACACCTTC.

This chain uses TRBV27 with TRBJ2-2, with TRBD2 identical over 7 bases. CDR1 and CDR2 from the germline V gene are MNHEY and SMNVEV (reference sequence). Germline trimming cut 7 bases from V and 1 base from J; bases unmatched to any gene: 12. The CDR3 spans 17 residues. The chain's CDR3 is CASTGVGGGQNTGELFF. CDR3 nucleotides: TGTGCCAGCACCGGGGTTGGCGGGGGTCAGAACACCGGGGAGCTGTTTTTT.

A few counts support this clonotype. The rearrangement links TRBV28 to TRBJ1-1, with TRBD1 matching 7 bases. The CDR3 runs to 14 residues. Germline CDR1 and CDR2: MDHEN and SYDVKM. V lost 3 bases, J lost 4 bases, and 5 bases stayed unmatched. The CDR3 coding sequence is TGTGCCAGCAGTTTCTCGACAGGGAGCACTGAAGCTTTCTTT. Its protein product is CASSFSTGSTEAFF.

This clonotype was seen a few times. The chain recombines TRBV6-5 with TRBJ2-2; 8 bases align to TRBD2. The V and J ends lost 0 bases and 5 bases, in that order; junction bases with no gene match: 8. The CDR3 consists of 17 residues. Germline lookup yields CDR1 MNHEY and CDR2 SVGAGI. The DNA for the CDR3 is TGTGCCAGCAGTTACTCGATGGCTAGCGGGCTTACCGGGGAGCTGTTTTTT. Its protein product is CASSYSMASGLTGELFF.

Worth noting for this clonotype: One junction end does not reproduce the germline sequence, and a read error may be involved. CDR3 sequence reads: CASNLGSGNTGELFF. CDR3 nucleotides: TGTGCCAGCAACTTGGGCAGCGGGAACACCGGGGAGCTGTTTTTT. V gene TRBV5-4 combines with J gene TRBJ2-2; perhaps TRBD2 as D (5 bases). There are 15 residues in the CDR3. CDR1 SGHNT and CDR2 YYREEE come from the germline V gene (reference sequence).

This clonotype was recorded a few times. This sequence joins TRBV7-6 and TRBJ1-1; D not certain. The V gene's germline CDR1 is SGHVS and CDR2 FNYEAQ. This CDR3 has 14 residues. V lost 1 base to trimming and J lost 5 bases, with 11 bases between them. This CDR3 reads CASSLEGTRTEAFF. The CDR3 DNA follows: TGTGCCAGCAGCTTAGAGGGTACTAGAACTGAAGCTTTCTTT.

This chain connects TRBV4-2 to TRBJ1-4; 8 bases fit TRBD1. This CDR3 has 16 residues. V shed 4 bases and J 2 bases; nucleotides not matched to a gene: 6. Germline values: CDR1 LGHNA, CDR2 YNFKEQ. The CDR3 DNA follows: TGTGCCAGCAGCCTACTACGGACAGGGACTAATGAAAAACTGTTTTTT. This codes for CASSLLRTGTNEKLFF.

This clonotype was seen ten or more times. The chain links TRBV27 to TRBJ1-5; TRBD1 might be the D (5 bases). The CDR3 is 15 residues long. CDR1 is MNHEY and CDR2 is SMNVEV in the germline V gene (reference sequence). Trimming cost V 5 bases and J 0 bases, with 11 bases left between them. The CDR3 DNA reads TGTGCCAGCAGTAGAGGGGCCTATAGCAATCAGCCCCAGCATTTT. This encodes CASSRGAYSNQPQHF.